This T cell receptor (beta chain) was sequenced in a study of control samples from healthy donors and cancer patients. Clones were sequenced by immunoSEQ multiplex PCR, and TCRdb holds only the in-frame ones, with some missing. Among 150,000 to 200,000 clones listed, more than 80% were seen once. CDR3 length: 16 amino acids. The V gene's germline CDR1 is SGHTS and CDR2 YDEGEE. J lost 8 bases, V lost 1 base, and 10 bases had no gene match. The gene calls are TRBV5-8 and TRBJ1-2; 11 nucleotides agree with TRBD1. The sequence came from a man aged 30-40 years in good health. The sequenced material came from blood. CDR3 sequence reads: CASSLYGTGGKEGYTF. CDR3 in DNA: TGTGCCAGCAGCTTGTATGGGACAGGGGGAAAGGAGGGCTACACCTTC.